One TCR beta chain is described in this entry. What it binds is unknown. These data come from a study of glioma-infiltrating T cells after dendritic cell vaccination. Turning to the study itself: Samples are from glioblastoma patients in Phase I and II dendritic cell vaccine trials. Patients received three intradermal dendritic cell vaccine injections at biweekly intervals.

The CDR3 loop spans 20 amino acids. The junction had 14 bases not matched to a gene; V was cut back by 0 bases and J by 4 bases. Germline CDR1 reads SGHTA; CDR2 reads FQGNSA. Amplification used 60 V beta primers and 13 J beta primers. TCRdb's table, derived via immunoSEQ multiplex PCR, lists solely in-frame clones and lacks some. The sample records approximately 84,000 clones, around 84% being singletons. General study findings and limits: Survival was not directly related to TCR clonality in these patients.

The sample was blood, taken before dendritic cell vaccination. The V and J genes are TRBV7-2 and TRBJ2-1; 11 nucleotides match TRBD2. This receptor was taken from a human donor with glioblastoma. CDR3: CASSLARIGAIAGGYNEQFF. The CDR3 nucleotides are TGTGCCAGCAGCTTAGCGCGAATTGGGGCAATAGCGGGGGGGTACAATGAGCAGTTCTTC. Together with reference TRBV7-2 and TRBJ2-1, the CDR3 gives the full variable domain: GAGVSQSPSNKVTEKGKDVELRCDPISGHTALYWYRQSLGQGLEFLIYFQGNSAPDKSGLPSDRFSAERTGGSVSTLTIQRTQQEDSAVYLCASSLARIGAIAGGYNEQFFGPGTRLTVL.